These 26 T cell receptor beta chains were sequenced from one sample in a study of blood T cell repertoires in COVID-19. Only in-frame clones appear in the TCRdb table, and some are missing; sequencing was by immunoSEQ multiplex PCR. The repertoire includes about 300,000 clones, roughly nine tenths of them detected once, and about 2.5% sits in the top ten. The sequencing input was peripheral blood. The receptors shown here come from a man aged 18 to 29 with active or convalescent COVID-19.

A few counts support this clone. The chain recombines TRBV9 with TRBJ1-4; 7 bases align to TRBD1. The CDR3 covers 14 residues. The V and J ends lost 5 bases and 5 bases, in that order; junction bases with no gene match: 6. Germline assignment: CDR1 SGDLS and CDR2 YYNGEE. The CDR3 spells CASSYGQANEKLFF. Written as DNA, the CDR3 is TGTGCCAGCAGTTACGGACAGGCAAATGAAAAACTGTTTTTT.

The chain employs TRBV28 and TRBJ2-1; 7 bases agree with TRBD2. The germline V gene has CDR1 MDHEN and CDR2 SYDVKM. This CDR3 has 14 residues. V gave up 8 bases and J gave up 4 bases; unmatched junction bases: 8. CDR3 nucleotides: TGTGCCAGCTTCAGCGGGGAGAGATACAATGAGCAGTTCTTC. Amino acid sequence: CASFSGERYNEQFF. Full variable domain (remainder filled in from reference TRBV28 and TRBJ2-1): DVKVTQSSRYLVKRTGEKVFLECVQDMDHENMFWYRQDPGLGLRLIYFSYDVKMKEKGDIPEGYSVSREKKERFSLILESASTNQTSMYLCASFSGERYNEQFFGPGTRLTVL.

The chain employs TRBV7-8 and TRBJ2-5; 7 bases fit TRBD2. V was pared by 2 bases and J by 5 bases, with 14 bases of the junction left unmatched. The germline CDR1 and CDR2 sequences are SGHVS and FQNEAQ. CDR3 size: 17 residues. CDR3 DNA sequence: TGTGCCAGCAGCTTAATGATCGGCGGGGGATTCGGGGAGACCCAGTACTTC. Translating it yields CASSLMIGGGFGETQYF.

The DNA of the CDR3 is TGTGCAGCAGGGGCCGGGACAGGGTTTGGCTACACCTTC. This codes for CAAGAGTGFGYTF. The J gene is TRBJ1-2, the V gene TRBV19; 9 positions agree with TRBD1. The CDR3 spans 13 residues. Germline V gene data show CDR1 as LNHDA and CDR2 as SQIVND (reference sequence).

The chain has TRBV19 and TRBJ2-7, with D possibly TRBD1 on 5 matching bases. V gave up 6 bases and J gave up 2 bases, with 11 bases separating them. Germline-derived CDR1 and CDR2 are LNHDA and SQIVND (reference sequence). There are 13 residues in the CDR3. The CDR3 sequence: CASRGSGTYEQYF. The CDR3 nucleotides are TGTGCCAGTAGGGGATCAGGGACCTACGAGCAGTACTTC.

V is TRBV10-3 and J is TRBJ2-2; tentative D call: TRBD1 (5 bases). The CDR3 spans 15 residues. From germline, CDR1 is ENHRY and CDR2 SYGVKD. V was shortened by 1 base and J by 6 bases, with 12 bases between the two germline ends. The CDR3 region is CAISEWGLGAGELFF. Written as DNA, the CDR3 is TGTGCCATCAGTGAGTGGGGCCTCGGCGCCGGGGAGCTGTTTTTT.

The chain couples TRBV18 to TRBJ2-2; no clear D. The CDR3 has 14 amino acids. Germline V CDR1 and CDR2: KGHSH, LQKENI. Trimming took off 6 bases at V and 4 bases at J, with 12 bases between the two ends. The CDR3 loop is CASSPDLSTGELFF. CDR3 DNA sequence: TGTGCCAGCTCTCCTGACTTATCCACCGGGGAGCTGTTTTTT. The full variable domain, rest sourced from reference TRBV18 and TRBJ2-2, is NAGVMQNPRHLVRRRGQEARLRCSPMKGHSHVYWYRQLPEEGLKFMVYLQKENIIDESGMPKERFSAEFPKEGPSILRIQQVVRGDSAAYFCASSPDLSTGELFFGEGSRLTVL.

The CDR3 nucleotides are TGTGCCAGCAGCTTAGTAGTCACAGTTAGTGGCTACACCTTC. Its protein product is CASSLVVTVSGYTF. This chain uses TRBV11-2 with TRBJ1-2; no firm D call. The CDR3 runs 14 residues. The germline CDR1 and CDR2 sequences are SGHAT and FQNNGV. The V and J ends lost 1 base and 7 bases respectively, with 13 bases between them.

The chain combines TRBV18 with TRBJ1-4, with D unresolved. The V end lost 3 bases, the J end lost 5 bases, and 7 bases lay between the germline ends. CDR3 length equals 13 residues. Per the germline V gene, CDR1 is KGHSH and CDR2 is LQKENI. CDR3 loop: CASSPIQNEKLFF. The CDR3 DNA is TGTGCCAGCTCACCTATACAGAATGAAAAACTGTTTTTT. The full variable domain, its missing parts supplied by reference TRBV18 and TRBJ1-4, is NAGVMQNPRHLVRRRGQEARLRCSPMKGHSHVYWYRQLPEEGLKFMVYLQKENIIDESGMPKERFSAEFPKEGPSILRIQQVVRGDSAAYFCASSPIQNEKLFFGSGTQLSVL.

The chain couples TRBV19 to TRBJ2-3; 13 bases are a match to TRBD2. The V gene's germline CDR1 is LNHDA and CDR2 SQIVND (reference sequence). The CDR3 totals 16 residues. V lost 3 bases and J lost 4; bases outside the gene matches: 4. CDR3 sequence (DNA): TGTGCCAGTAGTATTGGACTAGCGGGGGCTCCAGATACGCAGTATTTT. Translated: CASSIGLAGAPDTQYF.

V is TRBV5-1 and J is TRBJ2-1; possible D gene TRBD2, 7 bases. V shed 0 bases and J shed 6 bases, with 19 bases lying between them. Germline V lookup: CDR1 SGHRS, CDR2 YFSETQ. The CDR3 sequence is 17 residues long. The CDR3 is CASSLGRRGGQFNEQFF. CDR3 bases: TGCGCCAGCAGCTTGGGGCGGAGGGGGGGCCAATTCAATGAGCAGTTCTTC.

This clone is a singleton in its sample. V gene TRBV7-9 combines with J gene TRBJ2-5, with D possibly matching TRBD1 (6 bases). The CDR3 runs to 14 residues. Germline lookup yields CDR1 SEHNR and CDR2 FQNEAQ (reference sequence). V was pared by 3 bases and J by 5 bases, with 13 bases between. CDR3 protein: CASSLGARRETQYF. CDR3 nucleotide sequence: TGTGCCAGCAGCTTGGGGGCTAGAAGGGAGACCCAGTACTTC.

This chain links TRBV7-2 with TRBJ2-1; D is perhaps TRBD1 (6 bases). The CDR3 is 13 residues long. From germline, CDR1 is SGHTA and CDR2 FQGNSA. The V end lost 4 bases, the J end lost 9 bases, and 13 bases lay between the germline ends. For the CDR3, the DNA is TGTGCCAGCAGCTCCCGAAACAGGGCTGAGCAGTTCTTC. Residues: CASSSRNRAEQFF.

This clone was detected a few times. V is TRBV10-3 and J is TRBJ1-2; D is ambiguous. CDR3 size: 11 residues. The V end lost 9 bases, the J end lost 4 bases, and 9 bases lay between the germline ends. Germline CDR1 reads ENHRY; CDR2 reads SYGVKD. In DNA, the CDR3 is TGTGCCATACAAGATACCTATGGCTACACCTTC. As protein: CAIQDTYGYTF.

This chain uses TRBV5-6 with TRBJ2-7, with D possibly matching TRBD2 (6 bases). This CDR3 is built from 14 residues. V shed 3 bases and J shed 4 bases, with 14 bases lying between them. Germline V gene sequence: CDR1 SGHDT, CDR2 YYEEEE. CDR3 nucleotide sequence: TGTGCCAGCAGCTCGGGGGTCGGGACTTACGAGCAGTACTTC. This gives the protein CASSSGVGTYEQYF.

This chain connects TRBV10-3 to TRBJ2-5; no firm D call. Germline V gives CDR1 ENHRY, CDR2 SYGVKD. V was clipped by 1 base and J by 4 bases, with 10 bases between them. This CDR3 spans 14 amino acids. The CDR3 DNA reads as TGTGCCATCAGTGAGTTGGCGGATCGAGAGACCCAGTACTTC. This gives the protein CAISELADRETQYF.

This chain joins TRBV28 and TRBJ2-1, with 8 bases that match TRBD2. V lost 5 bases, J lost 16 bases, and 16 bases stayed unmatched. Germline assignment: CDR1 MDHEN and CDR2 SYDVKM. The CDR3 is 14 amino acids. The CDR3 spells CASSPSGSRTIEFF. For the CDR3, the DNA is TGTGCCAGCAGTCCCAGCGGGAGTAGGACGATAGAATTCTTC.

The chain joins TRBV28 to TRBJ2-1, with TRBD1 matching 7 bases. There are 17 residues in the CDR3. Germline V gives CDR1 MDHEN, CDR2 SYDVKM. V shed 5 bases and J 0 bases; nucleotides not matched to a gene: 10. This chain's CDR3 is CASSPGTAPRSYNEQFF. For the CDR3, the DNA is TGTGCCAGCAGTCCCGGGACAGCCCCTCGCTCCTACAATGAGCAGTTCTTC.

The V call is TRBV28, the J call TRBJ2-7; 9 bases map to TRBD2. Germline loops: CDR1 MDHEN, CDR2 SYDVKM. The CDR3 loop spans 14 amino acids. Trimming took 6 bases from V and 3 from J; bases not matched to a gene: 6. The CDR3 loop is CASSLAGPVYEQYF. The CDR3 DNA sequence: TGTGCCAGCAGCCTAGCGGGACCGGTCTACGAGCAGTACTTC.

The table lists this clone with a few counts. This chain uses TRBV7-8 with TRBJ1-5; D may be TRBD1 (6 bases). This CDR3 spans 15 amino acids. Germline V lookup: CDR1 SGHVS, CDR2 FQNEAQ. Between the trimmed V and J ends, which lost 5 bases and 3 bases, there was a span of 14 bases. CDR3 nucleotides: TGTGCCAGCAGCAACCTCGGGACAATCAATCAGCCCCAGCATTTT. Amino acids: CASSNLGTINQPQHF. The variable domain in full, completed from reference TRBV7-8 and TRBJ1-5, reads GAGVSQSPRYKVAKRGQDVALRCDPISGHVSLFWYQQALGQGPEFLTYFQNEAQLDKSGLPSDRFFAERPEGSVSTLKIQRTQQEDSAVYLCASSNLGTINQPQHFGDGTRLSIL.

CDR3 nucleotides: TGTGCCAGCAGCCCTCGGATCTCTAGCGGGGGGGCGGCCAATGAGCAGTTCTTC. It encodes CASSPRISSGGAANEQFF. The chain employs TRBV14 and TRBJ2-1, with 12 bases matching TRBD2. Germline-derived CDR1 and CDR2 are SGHDN and FVKESK. J gave up 6 bases and V 4 bases, and 13 bases lay outside the gene matches. This CDR3 spans 18 amino acids.

CDR3 region: CASSLEGWTGELFF. In DNA, the CDR3 is TGCGCCAGCAGCTTGGAGGGGTGGACCGGGGAGCTGTTTTTT. V gene TRBV5-1 combines with J gene TRBJ2-2; perhaps TRBD1 as D (5 bases). Germline V gene sequence: CDR1 SGHRS, CDR2 YFSETQ. Trimming stripped 0 bases from V and 5 bases from J, with 8 bases between. The CDR3 length is 14 residues.

This chain joins TRBV2 and TRBJ2-7; 14 bases are a match to TRBD2. Per germline, CDR1 SNHLY and CDR2 FYNNEI. The CDR3 loop spans 14 amino acids. Trimming removed 6 bases from V and 9 bases from J; junction bases left unmatched: 7. The CDR3 DNA sequence: TGTGCCAGCAGGGGGACTAGCGGGAGCAGGGGGCAGTACTTC. As protein: CASRGTSGSRGQYF.

V is TRBV21-1 and J is TRBJ2-2; the D call in the table, TRBD2, was not verified against the DNA. TRBV21-1 counts as a pseudogene. This CDR3 has 16 amino acids. In DNA, the CDR3 is TGTGCCAGCAGCGTGAGCAGTTCTCGGGTCACCGGGGAGCTGTTTTTT. Translating it yields CASSVSSSRVTGELFF.

This rearrangement joins TRBV19 to TRBJ1-4; 9 nucleotides line up with TRBD1. The CDR3 is 18 residues long. Germline values: CDR1 LNHDA, CDR2 SQIVND (reference sequence). V was pared by 1 base and J by 0 bases, with 6 bases of the junction left unmatched. The DNA of the CDR3 is TGTGCCAGTAGTATAGGGGACAGGGTTTACGCAACTAATGAAAAACTGTTTTTT. Amino acid sequence: CASSIGDRVYATNEKLFF.

This clone occurred many times. The chain combines TRBV15 with TRBJ2-7; the match to TRBD1 covers 10 bases. This CDR3 has 15 residues. Germline CDR1 reads LNHNV; CDR2 reads YYDKDF (reference sequence). Trimming cost V 4 bases and J 5 bases; bases outside gene matches: 8. The CDR3 sequence is CATSTRTGGFHEQYF. The CDR3 nucleotides read TGTGCCACCAGCACAAGGACAGGGGGATTCCACGAGCAGTACTTC.